This T cell receptor beta chain was profiled in a study of identical twins' blood T cells. Study-wide points: Twin repertoire similarity may partly reflect shared environment.

Looked up from germline, CDR1 is SGHAT and CDR2 is FQNNGV. V dropped 2 bases and J dropped 5 bases, with 9 bases sitting between them. The CDR3 is made up of 13 amino acids. Of note for this clonotype: Its antigen is still unknown.

TCRdb re-called the 5' RACE reads through MiXCR, storing one row per CDR3 protein. Among roughly 380,000 distinct CDR3 sequences listed, about 28% were seen once. The chain is built from TRBV11-2 and TRBJ1-1; D uncertain. This clonotype was obtained from a woman aged 18-49 years in good health. The sequenced sample was PBMCs. This CDR3 reads CASSLHPRTEAFF. In DNA, the CDR3 is TGTGCCAGCAGCTTACATCCACGGACTGAAGCTTTCTTT. The full variable domain, in which reference TRBV11-2 and TRBJ1-1 provide the parts outside the CDR3, is EAGVAQSPRYKIIEKRQSVAFWCNPISGHATLYWYQQILGQGPKLLIQFQNNGVVDDSQLPKDRFSAERLKGVDSTLKIQPAKLEDSAVYLCASSLHPRTEAFFGQGTRLTVV.